A single TCR beta chain is shown here with its context. This specimen belongs to a study of control samples from healthy donors and cancer patients. Assay: immunoSEQ multiplex PCR; the TCRdb copy retains only in-frame clones and omits some. Here the sample spans 100,000 to 150,000 clones, just under 90% being singletons. The CDR3 spans 14 residues. Germline assignment: CDR1 LGHDT and CDR2 YNNKEL (reference sequence). V shed 4 bases, J shed 15 bases, and the junction held 12 bases outside the gene matches. Sequenced: PBMCs. This chain joins TRBV3-1 (or the pseudogene TRBV3-2) and TRBJ2-1; 10 positions agree with TRBD2. This TCR was recovered from a man aged 50 or older with head and neck cancer. This chain's CDR3 is CASSPQGALAGLFF. The CDR3 coding sequence is TGTGCCAGCAGCCCGCAAGGGGCACTAGCGGGGCTGTTCTTC.